Listed here are 15 T cell receptor beta chains from one sample, sequenced in a study of glioma-infiltrating T cells after dendritic cell vaccination. Time point in this sample: after dendritic cell vaccination, including at tumor progression/relapse. The repertoire was sequenced with immunoSEQ multiplex PCR; TCRdb's copy has only in-frame clones and lacks some. The repertoire holds around 92,000 clones, more than 70% seen once, with 5.4% in the top ten. Material: blood, obtained after dendritic cell vaccination. These receptors were obtained from a human donor with glioblastoma.

This chain connects TRBV7-6 to TRBJ1-5; D ambiguous. This CDR3 has 13 amino acids. CDR1 is SGHVS, CDR2 FNYEAQ, per germline. The V and J ends lost 1 base and 4 bases respectively, with 5 bases between them. The DNA for the CDR3 is TGTGCCAGCAGCTTAGGGGCGAATCAGCCCCAGCATTTT. It codes for CASSLGANQPQHF.

The chain has TRBV2 and TRBJ2-5; 7 bases are shared with TRBD2. The CDR3 covers 14 residues. V lost 7 bases, J lost 4 bases, and 9 bases stayed unmatched. The germline V gene has CDR1 SNHLY and CDR2 FYNNEI. The CDR3 nucleotides are TGTGCCAGCACCGAGCGGGGTTTTGGAGAGACCCAGTACTTC. Translated, it gives CASTERGFGETQYF.

The chain joins TRBV7-9 to TRBJ1-1; 7 bases map to TRBD1. The length of the CDR3 is 14 residues. Germline CDR1 SEHNR, CDR2 FQNEAQ (reference sequence). V lost 5 bases to trimming and J lost 0 bases; unmatched junction nucleotides: 3. The chain's CDR3 is CASSRTGLNTEAFF. The CDR3 DNA sequence: TGTGCCAGCAGCCGGACAGGACTGAACACTGAAGCTTTCTTT.

J is TRBJ2-1 and V is TRBV6-4; 12 bases are shared with TRBD1. V gave up 6 bases and J gave up 9 bases; unmatched junction bases: 3. The CDR3 runs 13 residues. Germline CDR1 is MRHNA and CDR2 is SNTAGT. CDR3 nucleotides: TGTGCCAGCAGCCGGGACAGGGGGCTTGAGCAGTTCTTC. The encoded protein is CASSRDRGLEQFF.

V gene TRBV14 combines with J gene TRBJ2-7; 10 positions agree with TRBD1. CDR3 length: 15 residues. Trimming cost V 3 bases and J 3 bases; bases outside gene matches: 5. CDR1 is SGHDN, CDR2 FVKESK, per germline. The CDR3 here is CASSQRDRGVYEQYF. The CDR3 DNA reads TGTGCCAGCAGCCAGCGGGACAGGGGCGTCTACGAGCAGTACTTC.

J is TRBJ1-2 and V is TRBV6-5, with TRBD1 as a possible D gene (5 bases). The CDR3 totals 15 residues. Trimming took off 6 bases at V and 6 bases at J, with 20 bases between the two ends. Germline V lookup: CDR1 MNHEY, CDR2 SVGAGI. The CDR3 DNA reads TGTGCCAGCAGCTCCCTAGCGGGCAGGGAGAATGGCTACACCTTC. Protein sequence: CASSSLAGRENGYTF.

The rearrangement joins TRBV6-1 to TRBJ1-5; possibly TRBD1 for D (6 bases). Germline V gene lookup returns CDR1 MNHNS and CDR2 SASEGT. The CDR3 covers 15 residues. The V end lost 3 bases, the J end lost 6 bases, and 15 bases lay between the germline ends. This CDR3 reads CASSDHRRGGQPQHF. The CDR3 DNA sequence: TGTGCCAGCAGTGATCATCGCAGGGGCGGTCAGCCCCAGCATTTT.

V and J are TRBV19 and TRBJ2-1; 13 bases map to TRBD2. V shed 6 bases, J shed 5 bases, and the junction held 7 bases outside the gene matches. Germline CDR1 is LNHDA and CDR2 is SQIVND (reference sequence). The CDR3 is 16 residues long. The CDR3 loop reads CASRTRLAGGHNEQFF. CDR3 nucleotide sequence: TGTGCCAGTAGAACCAGACTAGCGGGAGGACACAATGAGCAGTTCTTC.

This clone was counted a few times. The chain combines TRBV27 with TRBJ2-7, with D possibly being TRBD2 (5 bases). CDR1 is MNHEY and CDR2 is SMNVEV in the germline V gene (reference sequence). Trimming took 5 bases from V and 1 from J, leaving 9 bases between them. The CDR3 runs 13 residues. DNA of the CDR3: TGTGCCAGCAGTCCGGACTCTTCCTACGAGCAGTACTTC. Translation gives CASSPDSSYEQYF.

This clone occurred once. The chain joins TRBV11-1 to TRBJ2-7; possibly TRBD2 for D (5 bases). This CDR3 region has 15 residues. The V gene lost 5 bases and the J gene lost 0 bases, with 14 bases spanning the gap. The germline gives CDR1 SGHAT, CDR2 FQDESV (reference sequence). CDR3 nucleotide sequence: TGTGCCAGCAGCGAAGACTTGGACTCCTCCTACGAGCAGTACTTC. Its translation: CASSEDLDSSYEQYF. The whole variable domain, filled in from reference TRBV11-1 and TRBJ2-7, reads EAEVAQSPRYKITEKSQAVAFWCDPISGHATLYWYRQILGQGPELLVQFQDESVVDDSQLPKDRFSAERLKGVDSTLKIQPAELGDSAMYLCASSEDLDSSYEQYFGPGTRLTVT.

This clone was observed a handful of times. This sequence joins TRBV4-1 and TRBJ2-7; D not certain. Trimming removed 1 base from V and 4 bases from J, with 8 bases in between. CDR1 MGHRA and CDR2 YSYEKL come from the germline V gene. The CDR3 covers 13 residues. CDR3 region: CASSQAPGYEQYF. CDR3 coding DNA: TGCGCCAGCAGCCAAGCCCCCGGGTACGAGCAGTACTTC.

The chain uses TRBV6-5 and TRBJ2-3; D not certain. With 2 bases removed from V and 0 bases from J, the gap between germline ends came to 3 bases. The CDR3 covers 13 residues. Germline assignment: CDR1 MNHEY and CDR2 SVGAGI. CDR3 coding DNA: TGTGCCAGCAGTTACCTCAGCACAGATACGCAGTATTTT. This encodes CASSYLSTDTQYF.

V and J are TRBV6-1 and TRBJ2-1; TRBD2 aligns across 7 bases. The trim removed 5 bases at V and 4 bases at J, leaving 8 bases unmatched. Germline V gives CDR1 MNHNS, CDR2 SASEGT. The CDR3 has 15 residues. CDR3 protein: CASSIAGPAYNEQFF. CDR3 sequence (DNA): TGTGCCAGCAGTATAGCGGGCCCAGCATACAATGAGCAGTTCTTC.

The chain couples TRBV7-3 to TRBJ2-3; 7 nucleotides match TRBD2. Germline lookup yields CDR1 SGHTA and CDR2 FQGTGA. V shed 6 bases and J 9 bases; nucleotides not matched to a gene: 15. The CDR3 sequence is 15 residues long. The DNA for the CDR3 is TGTGCCAGCAGTTCCCTAGCGGCCGCGTGGGGGACGCAGTATTTT. This encodes CASSSLAAAWGTQYF.

The genes are TRBV5-1 and TRBJ2-7, with D perhaps TRBD1 (5 bases). From germline, CDR1 is SGHRS and CDR2 YFSETQ. CDR3 length equals 14 residues. The V and J ends lost 1 base and 0 bases respectively, with 8 bases between them. In DNA, the CDR3 is TGCGCCAGCAGCTTGAAGGGGTCCTCCTACGAGCAGTACTTC. Its translation: CASSLKGSSYEQYF.